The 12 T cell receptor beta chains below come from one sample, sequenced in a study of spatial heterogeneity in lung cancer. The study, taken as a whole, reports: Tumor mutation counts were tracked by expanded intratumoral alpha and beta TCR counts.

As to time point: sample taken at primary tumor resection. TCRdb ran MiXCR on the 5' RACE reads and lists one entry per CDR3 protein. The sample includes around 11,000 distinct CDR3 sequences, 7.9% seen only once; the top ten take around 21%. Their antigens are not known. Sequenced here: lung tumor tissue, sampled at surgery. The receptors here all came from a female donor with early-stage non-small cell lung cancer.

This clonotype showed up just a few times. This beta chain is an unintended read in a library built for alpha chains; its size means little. The CDR3 nucleotides are TGTGCCAGCAGCTCGGGACTAGCGGGGACAGGGGGCGAGCAGTACTTC. Translated, it gives CASSSGLAGTGGEQYF. The rearrangement uses TRBV11-3 and TRBJ2-7, with TRBD2 identical over 13 bases. V trimming: 4 bases; J trimming: 6 bases; junction bases outside the gene matches: 9. The CDR3 spans 16 residues. From germline, CDR1 is SGHNT and CDR2 YENEEA.

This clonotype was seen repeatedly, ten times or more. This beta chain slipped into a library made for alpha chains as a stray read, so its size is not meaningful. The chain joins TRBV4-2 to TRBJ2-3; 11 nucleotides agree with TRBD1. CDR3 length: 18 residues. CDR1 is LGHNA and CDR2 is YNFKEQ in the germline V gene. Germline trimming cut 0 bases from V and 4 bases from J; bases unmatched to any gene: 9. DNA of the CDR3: TGTGCCAGCAGCCAAGATCCCCGGGACAGGGGGTTGGCAGATACGCAGTATTTT. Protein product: CASSQDPRDRGLADTQYF.

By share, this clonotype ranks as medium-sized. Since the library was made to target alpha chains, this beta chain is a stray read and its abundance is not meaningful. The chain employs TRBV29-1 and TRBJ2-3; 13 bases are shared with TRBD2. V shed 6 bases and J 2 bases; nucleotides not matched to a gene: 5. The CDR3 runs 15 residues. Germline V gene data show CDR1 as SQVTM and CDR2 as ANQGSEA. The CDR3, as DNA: TGCAGCGTGTCCGGGACTAGCGGGGACACAGATACGCAGTATTTT. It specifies CSVSGTSGDTDTQYF.

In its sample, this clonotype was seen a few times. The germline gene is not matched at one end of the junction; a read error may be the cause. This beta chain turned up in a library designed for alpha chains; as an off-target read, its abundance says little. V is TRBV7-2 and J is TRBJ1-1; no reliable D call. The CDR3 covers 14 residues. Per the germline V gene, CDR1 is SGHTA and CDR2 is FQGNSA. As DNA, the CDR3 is TGTGCCAGCAGTTTAGAGGCTATGAACACTGAAGCTTTCTTT. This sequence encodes CASSLEAMNTEAFF.

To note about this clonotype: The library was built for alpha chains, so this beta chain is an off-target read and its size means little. The CDR3 region has the DNA TGTGCCAGCAGCGTATTTGATCAAGGCGGGGCCTATGGCTACACCTTC. It specifies CASSVFDQGGAYGYTF. This sequence joins TRBV9 and TRBJ1-2, with a possible D match to TRBD1 (5 bases). This CDR3 contains 16 residues. Per the germline V gene, CDR1 is SGDLS and CDR2 is YYNGEE. Trimming left V 1 base short and J 4 bases short, with 17 bases between.

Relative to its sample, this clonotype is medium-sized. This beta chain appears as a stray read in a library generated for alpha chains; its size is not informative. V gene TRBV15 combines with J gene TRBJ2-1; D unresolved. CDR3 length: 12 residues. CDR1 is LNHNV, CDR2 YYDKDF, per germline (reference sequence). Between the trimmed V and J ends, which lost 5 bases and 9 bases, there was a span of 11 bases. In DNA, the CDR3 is TGTGCCACCAGCCCCCGAGGTGGTGAGCAGTTCTTC. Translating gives CATSPRGGEQFF.

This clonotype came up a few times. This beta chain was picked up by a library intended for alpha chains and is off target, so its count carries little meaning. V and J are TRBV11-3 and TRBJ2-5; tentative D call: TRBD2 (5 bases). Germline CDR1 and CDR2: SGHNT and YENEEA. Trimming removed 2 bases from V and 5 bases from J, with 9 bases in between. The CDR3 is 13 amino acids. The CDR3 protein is CASSLRSGETQYF. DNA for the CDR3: TGTGCCAGCAGCTTAAGATCGGGGGAGACCCAGTACTTC. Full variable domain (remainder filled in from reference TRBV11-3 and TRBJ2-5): EAGVVQSPRYKIIEKKQPVAFWCNPISGHNTLYWYLQNLGQGPELLIRYENEEAVDDSQLPKDRFSAERLKGVDSTLKIQPAELGDSAVYLCASSLRSGETQYFGPGTRLLVL.

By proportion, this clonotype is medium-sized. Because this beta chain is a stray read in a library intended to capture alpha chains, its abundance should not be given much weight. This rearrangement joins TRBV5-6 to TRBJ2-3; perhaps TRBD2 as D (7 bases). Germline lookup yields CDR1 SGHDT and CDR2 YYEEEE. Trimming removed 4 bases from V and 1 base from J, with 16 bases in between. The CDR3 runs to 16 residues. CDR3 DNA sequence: TGTGCCAGCAGCCGAGAAGGGGGGGCCGGCACAGATACGCAGTATTTT. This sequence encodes CASSREGGAGTDTQYF.

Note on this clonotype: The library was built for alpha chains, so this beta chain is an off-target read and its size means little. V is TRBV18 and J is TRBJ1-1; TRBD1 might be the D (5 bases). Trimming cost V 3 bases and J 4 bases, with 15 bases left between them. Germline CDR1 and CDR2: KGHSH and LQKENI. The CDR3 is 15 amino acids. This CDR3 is CASSPRSPQGTEAFF. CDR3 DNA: TGTGCCAGCTCACCCCGGTCCCCCCAGGGCACTGAAGCTTTCTTT. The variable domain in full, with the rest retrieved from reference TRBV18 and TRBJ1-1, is NAGVMQNPRHLVRRRGQEARLRCSPMKGHSHVYWYRQLPEEGLKFMVYLQKENIIDESGMPKERFSAEFPKEGPSILRIQQVVRGDSAAYFCASSPRSPQGTEAFFGQGTRLTVV.

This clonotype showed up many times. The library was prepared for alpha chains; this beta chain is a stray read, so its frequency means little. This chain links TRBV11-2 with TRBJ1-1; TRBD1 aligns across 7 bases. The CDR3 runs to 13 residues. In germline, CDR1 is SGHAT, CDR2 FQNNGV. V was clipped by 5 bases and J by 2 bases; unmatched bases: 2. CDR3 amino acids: CASSRQGNTEAFF. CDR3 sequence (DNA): TGTGCCAGCAGCAGACAGGGCAACACTGAAGCTTTCTTT.

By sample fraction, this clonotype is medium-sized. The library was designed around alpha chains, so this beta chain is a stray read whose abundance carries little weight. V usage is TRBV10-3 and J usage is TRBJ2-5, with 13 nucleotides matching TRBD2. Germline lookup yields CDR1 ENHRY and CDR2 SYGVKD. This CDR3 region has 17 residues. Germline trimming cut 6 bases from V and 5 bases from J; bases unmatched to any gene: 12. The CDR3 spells CAIRYGLAGALGETQYF. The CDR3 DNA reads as TGTGCCATCAGATATGGACTAGCGGGGGCCCTTGGGGAGACCCAGTACTTC.

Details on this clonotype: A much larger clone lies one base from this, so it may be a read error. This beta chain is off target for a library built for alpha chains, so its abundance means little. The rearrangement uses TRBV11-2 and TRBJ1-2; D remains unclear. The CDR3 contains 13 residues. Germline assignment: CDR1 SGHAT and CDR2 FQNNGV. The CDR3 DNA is TGTGCCACCAGCTTATCAGATAACTATGGCTACACCTTC. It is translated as CATSLSDNYGYTF.